One T cell receptor beta chain is described in this entry. As yet, its antigen is unknown. Here immunoSEQ multiplex PCR was the method, and the copy in TCRdb shows in-frame clones only, minus some. The sample records some 6,000 clones, around 80% being singletons. Germline V gives CDR1 SGHTA, CDR2 FQGNSA. This CDR3 contains 13 residues. Trimming pared 1 base from V and 11 bases from J, leaving 13 bases between. The data were taken from a study of T cell clonotyping in hematopoietic cell transplantation. Whole-study findings and limits: After transplant, recipient diversity fell while pathologically expanded clonotypes grew through day 180.

This clonotype was obtained from a male patient aged 70 to 80 who had an allogeneic stem cell transplant from an unrelated donor, so T cells may come from the graft donor. Some clones in this sample may be carry-over from other donors' samples. The input for sequencing was peripheral blood mononuclear cells, taken 180 days after allogeneic stem cell transplant. This sequence joins TRBV7-2 and TRBJ2-3; D unclear. The CDR3 sequence: CASSLVSAEGQYF. The CDR3 DNA reads TGTGCCAGCAGCTTAGTCAGCGCCGAAGGGCAGTATTTT.